This T cell receptor (beta chain) was profiled in a study of blood T cell repertoires in COVID-19. Between the trimmed V and J ends, which lost 3 bases and 5 bases, there was a span of 13 bases. Germline V lookup: CDR1 SGDLS, CDR2 YYNGEE. The CDR3 has 14 amino acids. Living in under 30 US areas, the participants were between about 18 and 100 years of age. Clinical history as reported by participants underpinned cohort assignment. All recovered Cohort 3 donors got two negative PCRs, got clearance, or saw symptom resolution. Sequencing used immunoSEQ multiplex PCR; TCRdb keeps in-frame clones, though not all of them. The sample records 250,000 or so clones, 70% to 90% being singletons.

Sequenced sample: PBMCs or T cells enriched from blood (not recorded which). The chain links TRBV9 to TRBJ2-3; D perhaps matches TRBD2 (6 bases). This sequence was found in a man aged 25 to 40 who had recovered from COVID-19. CDR3 region: CASSAGSVKDTQYF. In nucleotides, the CDR3 is TGTGCCAGCAGCGCCGGGAGCGTGAAAGATACGCAGTATTTT.